Below are 5 T cell receptor beta chains sequenced from a single sample in a study of post-analysis software for immune sequencing data. The antigens these receptors bind are not known. Unique molecular identifiers were present in the TCR beta cDNA libraries. TCRdb redid the calling of the PCR reads with MiXCR, one entry per CDR3 protein. The table shows over 700,000 distinct CDR3 sequences, with roughly 27% occurring only once. Study-wide results and caveats: Five or six TRBV segments, TRBV5-6, TRBV5-1 and TRBV20-1 among them, were found more frequent in patients than controls.

Sequencing was carried out using blood. Every receptor here comes from a girl between 10 and 17 years old with multiple sclerosis.

The V gene is TRBV6-1, the J gene TRBJ1-1; D is unresolved. V was clipped by 7 bases and J by 3 bases, with 12 bases between them. The V gene's germline CDR1 is MNHNS and CDR2 SASEGT. There are 13 residues in the CDR3. The chain's CDR3 is CASTGVQDTEAFF. The CDR3 coding sequence is TGTGCCAGCACCGGGGTCCAGGACACTGAAGCTTTCTTT.

This clonotype has more than one count but fewer than ten. The chain uses TRBV28 and TRBJ2-7, with TRBD2 identical over 9 bases. The CDR3 consists of 14 residues. V lost 4 bases, J lost 2 bases, and 3 bases stayed unmatched. Germline CDR1 reads MDHEN; CDR2 reads SYDVKM. CDR3 DNA: TGTGCCAGCAGTTCTAGCGGGATCACCTACGAGCAGTACTTC. Its protein is CASSSSGITYEQYF.

This clonotype was detected only a few times. This rearrangement joins TRBV29-1 to TRBJ1-1, with D possibly TRBD1 on 6 matching bases. The V end lost 0 bases, the J end lost 5 bases, and 13 bases lay between the germline ends. Germline V lookup: CDR1 SQVTM, CDR2 ANQGSEA. The CDR3 runs to 14 residues. The CDR3 sequence is CSVEDTGRGTEAFF. Written as DNA, the CDR3 is TGCAGCGTTGAAGATACGGGAAGGGGGACTGAAGCTTTCTTT.

This clonotype was picked up many times. The V gene is TRBV12-3 or TRBV12-4, the J gene TRBJ2-1, with 8 positions matching TRBD2. The CDR3 has 15 residues. The V segment lost 6 bases and the J segment 0 bases; nucleotides outside the gene matches: 4. The CDR3 DNA sequence: TGTGCCAGCAGCCGGGGGGGAAACTCCTACAATGAGCAGTTCTTC. Its translation: CASSRGGNSYNEQFF.

The CDR3 coding sequence is TGTGCCAGCACTCGGACAGGACAATTACAAGAGACCCAGTACTTC. This sequence encodes CASTRTGQLQETQYF. The chain has TRBV7-2 and TRBJ2-5; 7 bases line up with TRBD1. CDR3 length: 15 amino acids. Trimming cost V 7 bases and J 2 bases; bases outside gene matches: 10. CDR1 and CDR2 from the germline V gene are SGHTA and FQGNSA.